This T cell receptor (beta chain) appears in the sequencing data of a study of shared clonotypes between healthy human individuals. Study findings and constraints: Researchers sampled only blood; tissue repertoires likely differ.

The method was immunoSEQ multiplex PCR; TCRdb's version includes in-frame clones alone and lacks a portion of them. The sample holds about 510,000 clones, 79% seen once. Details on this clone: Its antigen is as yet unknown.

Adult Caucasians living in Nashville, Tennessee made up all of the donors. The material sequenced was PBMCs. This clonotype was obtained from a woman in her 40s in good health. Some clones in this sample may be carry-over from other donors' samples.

The CDR3: CASSQKGYGYTF. Here the CDR3 DNA reads TGTGCCAGCAGCCAAAAGGGCTATGGCTACACCTTC. V usage is TRBV11-3 and J usage is TRBJ1-2; D gene unclear. There are 12 residues in the CDR3. The V gene lost 5 bases and the J gene lost 4 bases, with 8 bases spanning the gap. Germline CDR1 and CDR2: SGHNT and YENEEA.